A selection of T cell receptor beta chains follows, all from one sample in a study of cytotoxic CD8 clonotypes in ibrutinib-treated CLL. Method: immunoSEQ multiplex PCR; TCRdb's copy keeps in-frame clones and lacks some. The sample records approximately 140,000 clones, less than 95% being singletons. Sequences were derived from PBMCs, sampled after 12 months of ibrutinib treatment. The receptors were gathered from a human donor with chronic lymphocytic leukemia. The CDR3 runs from the conserved cysteine through the conserved F or W. A D gene is named only where the DNA matches it firmly. For some rows the clone size is stated as once, few or many, or as a class when expanded; others skip it.

abundance: NA; v_gene: TRBV9; j_gene: TRBJ2-7; d_gene: NA; CDR3nt: TGTGCCAGCAGCGTAGGATCCGGCTCCTACGAGCAGTACTTC; CDR3aa: CASSVGSGSYEQYF
abundance: NA; v_gene: TRBV19; j_gene: TRBJ1-5; d_gene: TRBD1; CDR3nt: TGTGCCAGTAGCATACAGGGGGCAAGCAATCAGCCCCAGCATTTT; CDR3aa: CASSIQGASNQPQHF
abundance: NA; v_gene: TRBV10-1; j_gene: TRBJ2-6; d_gene: TRBD2; CDR3nt: TGCGCCAGCAGTCCCGGGACTAGTTCTGGGGCCAACGTCCTGACTTTC; CDR3aa: CASSPGTSSGANVLTF
abundance: NA; v_gene: TRBV10-1; j_gene: TRBJ2-3; d_gene: TRBD2; CDR3nt: TGCGCCAGCAGTGAGTCGACTAGCGGGAGGGATACGCAGTATTTT; CDR3aa: CASSESTSGRDTQYF
abundance: few; v_gene: TRBV11-3; j_gene: TRBJ2-7; d_gene: TRBD1; CDR3nt: TGTGCCAGCAGCTTAGATCCGGACAGGGGCTACGAGCAGTACTTC; CDR3aa: CASSLDPDRGYEQYF
abundance: NA; v_gene: TRBV6-6; j_gene: TRBJ2-7; d_gene: NA; CDR3nt: TGTGCCAGCAGAGGACCAGGAGGAGACGAGCAGTACTTC; CDR3aa: CASRGPGGDEQYF
abundance: few; v_gene: TRBV9; j_gene: TRBJ2-5; d_gene: NA; CDR3nt: TGTGCCAGCAGCGTAGCCTCCTACAGGGAAAGGGAGACCCAGTACTTC; CDR3aa: CASSVASYRERETQYF
abundance: few; v_gene: TRBV5-4; j_gene: TRBJ1-1; d_gene: TRBD1; CDR3nt: TGTGCCAGCAGCCCGGGACAGAGGACTGAAGCTTTCTTT; CDR3aa: CASSPGQRTEAFF
abundance: NA; v_gene: TRBV4-1; j_gene: TRBJ2-3; d_gene: NA; CDR3nt: TGCGCCAGCAGCCAAGCCTCAGGGGGGGCGAGGGCAACAGATACGCAGTATTTT; CDR3aa: CASSQASGGARATDTQYF
abundance: NA; v_gene: TRBV30; j_gene: TRBJ1-5; d_gene: NA; CDR3nt: TGTGCCTGGGGGGCGGGGGCGCGCAATCAGCCCCAGCATTTT; CDR3aa: CAWGAGARNQPQHF
abundance: NA; v_gene: TRBV4-2; j_gene: TRBJ2-3; d_gene: TRBD2; CDR3nt: TGTGCCAGCAGCCAAGAGGTAGCGGGAGGTAAGGGAGATACGCAGTATTTT; CDR3aa: CASSQEVAGGKGDTQYF
abundance: once; v_gene: TRBV6-5; j_gene: TRBJ2-7; d_gene: NA; CDR3nt: TGTGCCAGCAGTTCCACAGGGCAATACTACGAGCAGTACTTC; CDR3aa: CASSSTGQYYEQYF
abundance: NA; v_gene: TRBV11-2; j_gene: TRBJ2-4; d_gene: NA; CDR3nt: TGTGCCAGCAGCTTGGAGGGAGGTAGCAAAAACATTCAGTACTTC; CDR3aa: CASSLEGGSKNIQYF
abundance: once; v_gene: TRBV29-1; j_gene: TRBJ1-1; d_gene: TRBD1; CDR3nt: TGCAGCGTTGAAAGGTCGGGACAGATGAACACTGAAGCTTTCTTT; CDR3aa: CSVERSGQMNTEAFF
abundance: NA; v_gene: TRBV27; j_gene: TRBJ2-7; d_gene: TRBD1; CDR3nt: TGTGCCAGCAGTTTATCGGGGACAGGGTTGAACGAGCAGTACTTC; CDR3aa: CASSLSGTGLNEQYF
abundance: once; v_gene: TRBV14; j_gene: TRBJ2-7; d_gene: TRBD1; CDR3nt: TGTGCCAGCAAGGGACAGGGTACCTACGAGCAGTACTTC; CDR3aa: CASKGQGTYEQYF
abundance: NA; v_gene: TRBV18; j_gene: TRBJ2-3; d_gene: TRBD2; CDR3nt: TGTGCCAGCTCACCGGCACTAGCGGCTTACACAGATACGCAGTATTTT; CDR3aa: CASSPALAAYTDTQYF
abundance: NA; v_gene: TRBV28; j_gene: TRBJ1-2; d_gene: TRBD1; CDR3nt: TGTGCCAGCAGTTTTCCACTCGGACAGGGGGCTTTTGATGGCTACACCTTC; CDR3aa: CASSFPLGQGAFDGYTF
abundance: once; v_gene: TRBV7-6; j_gene: TRBJ2-5; d_gene: TRBD1; CDR3nt: TGTGCCAGCAGCTTGACAGGGGGCGGGGGAGAGACCCAGTACTTC; CDR3aa: CASSLTGGGGETQYF
abundance: NA; v_gene: TRBV10-3; j_gene: TRBJ2-5; d_gene: NA; CDR3nt: TGTGCCATCAGGTTGGAGGGGGGAGGGGAGACCCAGTACTTC; CDR3aa: CAIRLEGGGETQYF
abundance: NA; v_gene: TRBV18; j_gene: TRBJ2-6; d_gene: NA; CDR3nt: TGTGCCAGCTCACCAAACAGGGACTTAGGGTCTGGGGCCAACGTCCTGACTTTC; CDR3aa: CASSPNRDLGSGANVLTF
abundance: NA; v_gene: TRBV18; j_gene: TRBJ1-5; d_gene: TRBD1; CDR3nt: TGTGCCAGCTCGCTAGGGGGCGCGTGGGGTAGCAATCAGCCCCAGCATTTT; CDR3aa: CASSLGGAWGSNQPQHF
abundance: NA; v_gene: TRBV6-6; j_gene: TRBJ1-3; d_gene: NA; CDR3nt: TGTGCCAGCAGAGAAAAGGCGGCGGCAGCTGGAAACACCATATATTTT; CDR3aa: CASREKAAAAGNTIYF
abundance: NA; v_gene: TRBV29-1; j_gene: TRBJ1-3; d_gene: TRBD1; CDR3nt: TGCAGCGTTGACGGTGGACAGGCTGGAAACACCATATATTTT; CDR3aa: CSVDGGQAGNTIYF
abundance: NA; v_gene: TRBV6-5; j_gene: TRBJ2-7; d_gene: TRBD1; CDR3nt: TGTGCCAGCAGTTTCCGGGACAGGGGCTCCTACGAGCAGTACTTC; CDR3aa: CASSFRDRGSYEQYF
abundance: once; v_gene: TRBV14; j_gene: TRBJ2-5; d_gene: TRBD1; CDR3nt: TGTGCCAGCAGCCAAGAAACAGGGGGCGGTGAGACCCAGTACTTC; CDR3aa: CASSQETGGGETQYF
abundance: few; v_gene: TRBV28; j_gene: TRBJ2-7; d_gene: NA; CDR3nt: TGTGCCACCAAAAGATCCTACGAGCAGTACTTC; CDR3aa: CATKRSYEQYF
abundance: NA; v_gene: TRBV27; j_gene: TRBJ2-6; d_gene: NA; CDR3nt: TGTGCCAGCAGTTTCCTAGGGGTTGGGGCCAACGTCCTGACTTTC; CDR3aa: CASSFLGVGANVLTF
abundance: NA; v_gene: TRBV7-3; j_gene: TRBJ2-1; d_gene: NA; CDR3nt: TGTGCCAGCAGCCTCCTACACCGGAATGAGCAGTTCTTC; CDR3aa: CASSLLHRNEQFF
abundance: NA; v_gene: TRBV6-5; j_gene: TRBJ1-1; d_gene: NA; CDR3nt: TGTGCCAGCAGTTCTCGGACAGCGAACACTGAAGCTTTCTTT; CDR3aa: CASSSRTANTEAFF
abundance: NA; v_gene: TRBV11-1; j_gene: TRBJ2-2; d_gene: TRBD1; CDR3nt: TGTGCCAGCAGCACGGGACAGGGATACGGGGAGCTGTTTTTT; CDR3aa: CASSTGQGYGELFF
abundance: NA; v_gene: TRBV5-1; j_gene: TRBJ2-5; d_gene: NA; CDR3nt: TGCGCCAGCAGCTTGAATTTTGAGACCCAGTACTTC; CDR3aa: CASSLNFETQYF
abundance: few; v_gene: TRBV2; j_gene: TRBJ1-5; d_gene: NA; CDR3nt: TGTGCCAGCAGTGAGATCAATCAGCCCCAGCATTTT; CDR3aa: CASSEINQPQHF
abundance: NA; v_gene: TRBV27; j_gene: TRBJ2-7; d_gene: TRBD2; CDR3nt: TGTGCCAGCACATGGGGCCCGGGACTAGCTCCGTACGAGCAGTACTTC; CDR3aa: CASTWGPGLAPYEQYF
abundance: NA; v_gene: TRBV28; j_gene: TRBJ1-5; d_gene: TRBD1; CDR3nt: TGTGCCAGCAGTCCACCCGGGACAGGGGGTCAGCCCCAGCATTTT; CDR3aa: CASSPPGTGGQPQHF
abundance: NA; v_gene: TRBV10-1; j_gene: TRBJ1-1; d_gene: TRBD1; CDR3nt: TGCGCCAGCAGTGAGAATATTCAGGGGGAGGACACTGAAGCTTTCTTT; CDR3aa: CASSENIQGEDTEAFF
abundance: NA; v_gene: TRBV15; j_gene: TRBJ2-5; d_gene: TRBD2; CDR3nt: TGTGCCACCAGCAGAGAGGGTAGCGGGAGCGGTCAAGAGACCCAGTACTTC; CDR3aa: CATSREGSGSGQETQYF
abundance: NA; v_gene: TRBV4-1; j_gene: TRBJ2-2; d_gene: NA; CDR3nt: TGCGCCAGCAGACTAGCAGGAGCTAGCACCGGGGAGCTGTTTTTT; CDR3aa: CASRLAGASTGELFF
abundance: NA; v_gene: TRBV7-6; j_gene: TRBJ2-7; d_gene: TRBD2; CDR3nt: TGTGCCAGCAGCTTGGGGAAGAGGGGGCTAGCGGGAGAGGGCTACGAGCAGTACTTC; CDR3aa: CASSLGKRGLAGEGYEQYF
abundance: NA; v_gene: TRBV5-1; j_gene: TRBJ2-3; d_gene: NA; CDR3nt: TGCGCCAGCAGCTTTTCCGGCAGGGGGGGAGATACGCAGTATTTT; CDR3aa: CASSFSGRGGDTQYF
abundance: once; v_gene: TRBV2; j_gene: TRBJ2-1; d_gene: TRBD2; CDR3nt: TGTGCCAGCAGTACTAGCGGGAGAGTATACAATGAGCAGTTCTTC; CDR3aa: CASSTSGRVYNEQFF
abundance: once; v_gene: TRBV7-2; j_gene: TRBJ1-2; d_gene: NA; CDR3nt: TGTGCCAGCAGCTTAGGCGGCAGGCCGGATGGCTACACCTTC; CDR3aa: CASSLGGRPDGYTF
abundance: NA; v_gene: TRBV14; j_gene: TRBJ2-7; d_gene: TRBD2; CDR3nt: TGTGCCAGCAGCCCCCTCGGGGGGTATACCTACGAGCAGTACTTC; CDR3aa: CASSPLGGYTYEQYF
abundance: NA; v_gene: TRBV7-3; j_gene: TRBJ2-5; d_gene: NA; CDR3nt: TGTGCCAGCAGCCCTCCCCCGAATTTCGAGACCCAGTACTTC; CDR3aa: CASSPPPNFETQYF
abundance: NA; v_gene: TRBV30; j_gene: TRBJ2-5; d_gene: TRBD2; CDR3nt: TGTGCCTGGAGTTCGATACGGACTAGCGGGAGTGGAGAGACCCAGTACTTC; CDR3aa: CAWSSIRTSGSGETQYF
abundance: NA; v_gene: TRBV4-1; j_gene: TRBJ2-3; d_gene: NA; CDR3nt: TGCGCCAGCAGCCAAGATCGGGATACGCAGTATTTT; CDR3aa: CASSQDRDTQYF
abundance: NA; v_gene: TRBV6-6; j_gene: TRBJ2-3; d_gene: TRBD1; CDR3nt: TGTGCCAGCAGTTTCAGACAGGGGTTGAGAAGGAATTTT; CDR3aa: CASSFRQGLRRNF
abundance: NA; v_gene: TRBV6-5; j_gene: TRBJ2-6; d_gene: NA; CDR3nt: TGTGCCAGCAGTTCGTCGAACTCTGGGGCCAACGTCCTGACTTTC; CDR3aa: CASSSSNSGANVLTF
abundance: NA; v_gene: TRBV7-2; j_gene: TRBJ2-7; d_gene: TRBD2; CDR3nt: TGTGCCAGCAGCCTCGGACTAGCGGGACTCTACGAGCAGTACTTC; CDR3aa: CASSLGLAGLYEQYF
abundance: NA; v_gene: TRBV19; j_gene: TRBJ2-7; d_gene: NA; CDR3nt: TGTGCCAGTAGTCCCTCGCTAGTAACCTACGAGCAGTACTTC; CDR3aa: CASSPSLVTYEQYF
abundance: once; v_gene: TRBV4-1; j_gene: TRBJ1-5; d_gene: NA; CDR3nt: TGCGCCAGCAGCCAAGAGGGACGGTGGGGGGACAATCAGCCCCAGCATTTT; CDR3aa: CASSQEGRWGDNQPQHF
abundance: NA; v_gene: TRBV11-2; j_gene: TRBJ2-3; d_gene: TRBD2; CDR3nt: TGTGCCAGCAGCCGAAGCGGCGGGAGCATGAGCACAGATACGCAGTATTTT; CDR3aa: CASSRSGGSMSTDTQYF
abundance: NA; v_gene: TRBV7-2; j_gene: TRBJ1-4; d_gene: NA; CDR3nt: TGTGCCAGCAGCTTAGGACTTACCCTTGTGAGGGAAAAACTGTTTTTT; CDR3aa: CASSLGLTLVREKLFF
abundance: few; v_gene: TRBV7-2; j_gene: TRBJ2-1; d_gene: NA; CDR3nt: TGTGCCAGCAGCTTAGGCCAAGGGGCGAATGAGCAGTTCTTC; CDR3aa: CASSLGQGANEQFF